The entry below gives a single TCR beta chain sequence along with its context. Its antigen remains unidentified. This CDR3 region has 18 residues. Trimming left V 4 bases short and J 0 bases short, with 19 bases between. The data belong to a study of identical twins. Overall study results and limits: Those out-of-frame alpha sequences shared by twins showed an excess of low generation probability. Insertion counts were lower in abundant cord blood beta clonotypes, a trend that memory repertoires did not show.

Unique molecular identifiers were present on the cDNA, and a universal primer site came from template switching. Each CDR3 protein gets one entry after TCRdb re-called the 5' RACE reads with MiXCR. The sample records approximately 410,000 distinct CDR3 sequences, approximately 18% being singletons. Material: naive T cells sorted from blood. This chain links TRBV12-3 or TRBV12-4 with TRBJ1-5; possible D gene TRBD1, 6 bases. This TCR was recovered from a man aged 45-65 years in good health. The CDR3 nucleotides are TGTGCCAGCAGTTCCCAAACAGGGTTTGGATATAGCAATCAGCCCCAGCATTTT. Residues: CASSSQTGFGYSNQPQHF.